Presented here are 29 T cell receptor beta chains from one specimen sequenced in a study of blood T cells in healthy people across ages. Combining a sample-barcoded 5' primer with a J-beta primer mix, a second PCR ran for about 7 to 11 cycles. TCRdb passed the 5' RACE reads through MiXCR, listing each CDR3 protein once. The sample has about 760,000 distinct CDR3 sequences, more than 55% seen once. The source material was blood. All receptors derive from a man aged 40-55 years in good health.

This clonotype was picked up a small number of times. The V gene is TRBV5-6, the J gene TRBJ1-6, with 10 nucleotides matching TRBD1. Germline loops: CDR1 SGHDT, CDR2 YYEEEE. The CDR3 sequence is 15 residues long. V trimming: 4 bases; J trimming: 8 bases; junction bases outside the gene matches: 6. The DNA for the CDR3 is TGTGCCAGCAGCAATGACGGGACAGGGGATTCACCCCTCCACTTT. It encodes CASSNDGTGDSPLHF.

The chain joins TRBV20-1 to TRBJ2-7; TRBD2 agrees at 10 bases. Germline V gene sequence: CDR1 DFQATT, CDR2 SNEGSKA (reference sequence). The CDR3 sequence is 14 residues long. Trimming took 3 bases from V and 3 from J; bases not matched to a gene: 5. CDR3 bases: TGCAGTGCTAGTGCGGCTAGCGGGAGCTACGAGCAGTACTTC. Its protein is CSASAASGSYEQYF.

This clonotype occurred a few times. The chain employs TRBV7-8 and TRBJ1-4, with D possibly matching TRBD1 (6 bases). The CDR3 is 16 residues long. The germline V and J ends were trimmed by 5 bases and 0 bases, with 13 bases remaining between them. Germline V gene lookup returns CDR1 SGHVS and CDR2 FQNEAQ. The CDR3 DNA follows: TGTGCCAGCAGCCGGAACAGGGATTCAACTAATGAAAAACTGTTTTTT. Translation: CASSRNRDSTNEKLFF.

DNA of the CDR3: TGCGCCAGCAGCTTGGATGGGACAGGGTTCTACAATGAGCAGTTCTTC. Its translation: CASSLDGTGFYNEQFF. The gene calls are TRBV5-1 and TRBJ2-1; TRBD1 matches 9 bases. V shed 0 bases, J shed 3 bases, and the junction held 4 bases outside the gene matches. This CDR3 spans 16 amino acids. Germline loops: CDR1 SGHRS, CDR2 YFSETQ. The whole variable domain, remainder taken from reference TRBV5-1 and TRBJ2-1, is KAGVTQTPRYLIKTRGQQVTLSCSPISGHRSVSWYQQTPGQGLQFLFEYFSETQRNKGNFPGRFSGRQFSNSRSEMNVSTLELGDSALYLCASSLDGTGFYNEQFFGPGTRLTVL.

In this sample, this clonotype turned up a few times. The rearrangement links TRBV4-2 to TRBJ2-7; TRBD2 aligns across 9 bases. CDR1 LGHNA and CDR2 YNFKEQ come from the germline V gene. The junction had 2 bases not matched to a gene; V was cut back by 4 bases and J by 1 base. CDR3 length: 14 amino acids. The CDR3 nucleotides read TGTGCCAGCAGCCGGACTAGCGATTCCTACGAGCAGTACTTC. This sequence encodes CASSRTSDSYEQYF.

The chain joins TRBV5-1 to TRBJ2-1; 15 bases agree with TRBD2. After removal of 4 bases from V and 4 bases from J, the junction contained 6 bases not matched to a gene. The germline V gene has CDR1 SGHRS and CDR2 YFSETQ. This CDR3 is built from 17 residues. The CDR3: CASSGGTSGRPYNEQFF. The CDR3 DNA sequence: TGCGCCAGCAGCGGCGGGACTAGCGGGAGGCCTTACAATGAGCAGTTCTTC.

V gene TRBV20-1 combines with J gene TRBJ1-4; TRBD1 agrees at 7 bases. Trimming at V came to 2 bases and at J to 8 bases, leaving 2 bases not matched to a gene. Germline V CDR1 and CDR2: DFQATT, SNEGSKA (reference sequence). This CDR3 has 12 amino acids. The CDR3 reads CSARRQGEKLFF. The CDR3, as DNA: TGCAGTGCTAGACGACAGGGAGAAAAACTGTTTTTT.

The chain uses TRBV11-3 and TRBJ2-1; 7 nucleotides line up with TRBD1. J gave up 10 bases and V 5 bases, and 8 bases lay outside the gene matches. Per the germline V gene, CDR1 is SGHNT and CDR2 is YENEEA. The CDR3 runs to 13 residues. CDR3 residues: CASSRNRGGEQFF. The CDR3 DNA is TGTGCCAGCAGCCGTAACAGGGGCGGGGAGCAGTTCTTC.

V gene TRBV5-4 combines with J gene TRBJ2-5, with 9 bases lining up with TRBD1. CDR1 SGHNT and CDR2 YYREEE come from the germline V gene (reference sequence). There are 14 residues in the CDR3. With V trimmed by 3 bases and J by 5 bases, 5 bases remained unmatched. This chain's CDR3 is CASSWGDRAETQYF. The CDR3 bases are TGTGCCAGCAGCTGGGGGGACAGGGCCGAGACCCAGTACTTC. Supplemented by reference TRBV5-4 and TRBJ2-5, the full variable domain reads ETGVTQSPTHLIKTRGQQVTLRCSSQSGHNTVSWYQQALGQGPQFIFQYYREEENGRGNFPPRFSGLQFPNYSSELNVNALELDDSALYLCASSWGDRAETQYFGPGTRLLVL.

CDR3: CASSLLQGLQHF. As DNA, the CDR3 is TGTGCCAGCAGCTTATTACAGGGCTTACAGCATTTT. The chain is built from TRBV7-2 and TRBJ1-5, with D perhaps TRBD1 (6 bases). This CDR3 has 12 amino acids. Between the trimmed V and J ends, which lost 2 bases and 13 bases, there was a span of 12 bases. The germline V gene encodes CDR1 SGHTA and CDR2 FQGNSA.

Comments on this clonotype: The junction departs from germline at one end; a sequencing error may be responsible. The chain couples TRBV12-3 or TRBV12-4 to TRBJ1-2; tentative D call: TRBD1 (6 bases). This CDR3 is 14 amino acids long. CDR3 coding DNA: TGTGCCAGCAGTTTACAGGGGCGAGACTATGGTTACACCTTC. Translation: CASSLQGRDYGYTF.

The rearrangement uses TRBV6-5 and TRBJ2-5; 9 bases map to TRBD2. The J call may be mistaken, given a closer DNA end match to TRBJ2-7. CDR3 length: 15 residues. Germline CDR1 and CDR2: MNHEY and SVGAGI. CDR3 region: CASSYRREGTYEQYF. DNA of the CDR3: TGTGCCAGCAGTTACAGGCGGGAGGGAACCTACGAGCAGTACTTC.

This rearrangement joins TRBV4-3 to TRBJ2-7; 9 positions match TRBD2. The CDR3 runs to 16 residues. The germline gives CDR1 LGHNA, CDR2 YSLEER. Losses at the gene ends were 0 bases for V and 12 bases for J; bases not matched to a gene: 15. As DNA, the CDR3 is TGCGCCAGCAGCCAAGACTTACTAGCGGGTAGGGAGACCCGGTACTTC. This translates into CASSQDLLAGRETRYF.

This clonotype was counted a few times. The chain carries TRBV12-3 or TRBV12-4 and TRBJ1-5; D not certain. Trimming stripped 3 bases from V and 5 bases from J, with 5 bases between. CDR3 length: 12 amino acids. This chain's CDR3 is CASSFSDQPQHF. In nucleotides, the CDR3 is TGTGCCAGCAGTTTTTCAGATCAGCCCCAGCATTTT.

This clonotype has only one observation. The rearrangement uses TRBV12-3 or TRBV12-4 and TRBJ1-4; 11 nucleotides match TRBD1. This CDR3 has 18 residues. V shed 8 bases, J shed 5 bases, and the junction held 16 bases outside the gene matches. The DNA for the CDR3 is TGTGCCAGCGGGCCCCTGGGACAGGGGGGTTTCGGGAATGAAAAACTGTTTTTT. This encodes CASGPLGQGGFGNEKLFF.

J is TRBJ2-7 and V is TRBV27, with D perhaps assigned TRBD1 or TRBD2 (5 bases each). The J call is in doubt because the DNA end fits TRBJ2-5 better. Germline lookup yields CDR1 MNHEY and CDR2 SMNVEV (reference sequence). The CDR3 totals 14 residues. CDR3 residues: CASSRGSVGETQYF. In nucleotides, the CDR3 is TGTGCCAGCTCGAGGGGAAGCGTTGGAGAGACCCAGTACTTC.

V gene TRBV20-1 combines with J gene TRBJ2-1; D may be TRBD2 (6 bases). The CDR3 is 16 residues long. CDR1 and CDR2 (germline): DFQATT, SNEGSKA (reference sequence). Trimming stripped 6 bases from V and 0 bases from J, with 18 bases between. In DNA form, the CDR3 reads TGCAGTGCCGCGGACCCCCAGGGAGGCTCCTACAATGAGCAGTTCTTC. The encoded protein is CSAADPQGGSYNEQFF.

The CDR3 spells CASSTPMGRGPNTDEQFF. CDR3 bases: TGTGCCAGCAGCACCCCAATGGGTAGAGGGCCCAACACCGATGAGCAGTTCTTC. The chain employs TRBV11-1 and TRBJ2-1; maybe TRBD2 (5 bases). Trimming took off 5 bases at V and 8 bases at J, with 28 bases between the two ends. Germline V gives CDR1 SGHAT, CDR2 FQDESV (reference sequence). CDR3 length equals 18 residues.

This clonotype was observed a few times. The V call is TRBV9, the J call TRBJ2-7; 9 bases line up with TRBD1. CDR1 and CDR2 from the germline V gene are SGDLS and YYNGEE. The V and J ends lost 3 bases and 3 bases, in that order; junction bases with no gene match: 4. This CDR3 is built from 14 residues. CDR3 sequence: CASSGNRGHYEQYF. CDR3 nucleotide sequence: TGTGCCAGCAGCGGAAACAGGGGGCACTACGAGCAGTACTTC.

The chain is built from TRBV3-1 and TRBJ2-3; TRBD2 matches 11 bases. V gave up 6 bases and J gave up 2 bases; unmatched junction bases: 7. Germline CDR1 LGHDT, CDR2 YNNKEL (reference sequence). CDR3 length: 16 residues. CDR3 in DNA: TGTGCCAGCAGTTGGGGACTAGCGGAGAACACAGATACGCAGTATTTT. This encodes CASSWGLAENTDTQYF.

The chain carries TRBV6-5 and TRBJ2-3; D remains ambiguous. Germline assignment: CDR1 MNHEY and CDR2 SVGAGI. The V gene lost 5 bases and the J gene lost 0 bases, with 12 bases spanning the gap. This CDR3 region has 15 residues. Here the CDR3 DNA reads TGTGCCAGCAGTGACATGGGTGGTAGCACAGATACGCAGTATTTT. Its protein is CASSDMGGSTDTQYF.

This clonotype was seen more than once but under ten times. The chain joins TRBV6-2 or TRBV6-3 to TRBJ2-7; D remains ambiguous. From germline, CDR1 is MNHEY and CDR2 SVGEGT. The V end was cut by 3 bases, the J end by 1 base, with 4 bases between. This CDR3 region has 12 residues. CDR3 in DNA: TGTGCCAGCAGTTATACTTCCTACGAGCAGTACTTC. This translates into CASSYTSYEQYF.

This chain uses TRBV6-2 or TRBV6-3 with TRBJ1-1; D possibly corresponds to TRBD1 (5 bases). V lost 8 bases and J 5 bases, leaving 21 bases between the germline ends. This CDR3 comprises 15 residues. Germline-derived CDR1 and CDR2 are MNHEY and SVGEGT. The CDR3 DNA sequence: TGTGCCAGCGAAACTGGTCGCAGGGTCAGGACTGAAGCTTTCTTT. It is translated as CASETGRRVRTEAFF.

The chain joins TRBV4-3 to TRBJ2-1; the match to TRBD2 covers 12 bases. Trimming at V came to 0 bases and at J to 0 bases, leaving 15 bases not matched to a gene. Germline lookup yields CDR1 LGHNA and CDR2 YSLEER. This CDR3 comprises 22 residues. This CDR3 reads CASSQDRVWTSGDTSSYNEQFF. The CDR3 bases are TGCGCCAGCAGCCAAGATCGGGTTTGGACTAGCGGGGACACGAGCTCCTACAATGAGCAGTTCTTC.

The rearrangement joins TRBV4-1 to TRBJ2-3, with 12 positions matching TRBD2. V lost 7 bases, J lost 4 bases, and 9 bases stayed unmatched. Germline CDR1 and CDR2: MGHRA and YSYEKL. CDR3 length equals 16 residues. In DNA, the CDR3 is TGCGCCAGCAATACCATGCTAGCGGGAGGGTCAGATACGCAGTATTTT. Protein: CASNTMLAGGSDTQYF.

The chain links TRBV20-1 to TRBJ2-2, with D hard to call. V was trimmed by 3 bases and J by 6 bases, leaving 8 bases between them. The CDR3 spans 12 residues. Per germline, CDR1 DFQATT and CDR2 SNEGSKA (reference sequence). CDR3 region: CSASPHPGELFF. For the CDR3, the DNA is TGCAGTGCTAGTCCACACCCCGGGGAGCTGTTTTTT.

The rearrangement joins TRBV5-1 to TRBJ2-4, with TRBD1 matching 9 bases. CDR3 length: 14 amino acids. Germline V lookup: CDR1 SGHRS, CDR2 YFSETQ. Trimming cost V 4 bases and J 5 bases; bases outside gene matches: 4. CDR3 sequence (DNA): TGCGCCAGCAGCACGGACAGGGGTGAAAACATTCAGTACTTC. This sequence encodes CASSTDRGENIQYF.

The genes are TRBV9 and TRBJ2-5; perhaps TRBD1 as D (6 bases). The J call may not be correct, given that the DNA end is closer to TRBJ2-1. Germline V gives CDR1 SGDLS, CDR2 YYNGEE. There are 17 residues in the CDR3. The CDR3 reads CASSRDTSTVYQETQFF. The CDR3 DNA is TGTGCCAGCAGCAGGGACACATCGACTGTATACCAAGAGACCCAGTTCTTC.

This clonotype was seen just once. J is TRBJ2-7 and V is TRBV7-2; a weak D match, TRBD1 (5 bases). Germline CDR1 SGHTA, CDR2 FQGNSA. The CDR3 extends over 15 amino acids. The V end was cut by 4 bases, the J end by 0 bases, with 13 bases between. The CDR3 protein is CASSSPGWSSYEQYF. CDR3 DNA sequence: TGTGCCAGCAGCTCACCAGGGTGGAGCTCCTACGAGCAGTACTTC.